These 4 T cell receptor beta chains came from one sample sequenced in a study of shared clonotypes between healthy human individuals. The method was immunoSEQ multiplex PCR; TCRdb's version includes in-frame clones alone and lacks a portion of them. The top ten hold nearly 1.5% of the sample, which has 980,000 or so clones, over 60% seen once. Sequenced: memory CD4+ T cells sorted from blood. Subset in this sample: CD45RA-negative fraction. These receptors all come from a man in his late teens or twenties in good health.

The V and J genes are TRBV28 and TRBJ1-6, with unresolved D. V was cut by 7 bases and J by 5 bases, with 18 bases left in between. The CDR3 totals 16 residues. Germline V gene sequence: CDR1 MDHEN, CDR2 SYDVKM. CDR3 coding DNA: TGTGCCAGCATCAATAAGAGGACGGGCAATAATTCACCCCTCCACTTT. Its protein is CASINKRTGNNSPLHF.

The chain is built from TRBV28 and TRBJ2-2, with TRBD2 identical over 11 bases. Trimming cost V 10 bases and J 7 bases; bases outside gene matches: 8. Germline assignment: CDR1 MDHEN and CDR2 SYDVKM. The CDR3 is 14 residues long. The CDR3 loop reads CATVSGGAVGELFF. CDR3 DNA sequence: TGTGCCACCGTTAGCGGGGGGGCGGTCGGGGAGCTGTTTTTT.

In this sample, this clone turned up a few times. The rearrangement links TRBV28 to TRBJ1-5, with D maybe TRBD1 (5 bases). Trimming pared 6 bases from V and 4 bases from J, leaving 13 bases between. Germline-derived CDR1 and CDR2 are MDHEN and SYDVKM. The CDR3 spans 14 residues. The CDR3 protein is CASRAGRPNQPQHF. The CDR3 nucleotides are TGTGCCAGCAGGGCGGGACGTCCAAATCAGCCCCAGCATTTT.

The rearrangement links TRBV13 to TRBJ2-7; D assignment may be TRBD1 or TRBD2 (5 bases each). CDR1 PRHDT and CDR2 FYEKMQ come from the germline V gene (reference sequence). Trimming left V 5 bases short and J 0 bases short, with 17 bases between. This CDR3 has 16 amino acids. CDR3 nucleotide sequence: TGTGCCAGCAGCCTGACTGGTTGGGGGACCTCCTACGAGCAGTACTTC. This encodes CASSLTGWGTSYEQYF.